Below, 22 T cell receptor beta chains from the same sample are listed, as sequenced in a study of T cell responses to AZD1222 COVID-19 vaccine. Clones were read by immunoSEQ multiplex PCR, and TCRdb kept only the in-frame ones, dropping some. This repertoire shows more than 85,000 clones, 87% found once; its top ten account for less than 4.5%. The sequenced sample was peripheral blood, obtained 28 days after the second AZD1222 dose. The receptors here all came from an adult who received the AZD1222 COVID-19 vaccine.

V is TRBV7-2 and J is TRBJ1-6; possibly TRBD1 for D (6 bases). The length of the CDR3 is 15 residues. Germline-derived CDR1 and CDR2 are SGHTA and FQGNSA. V gave up 1 base and J gave up 8 bases, with 12 bases separating them. This CDR3 is CASSLGGRGDSPLHF. The CDR3 region has the DNA TGTGCCAGCAGCTTAGGAGGCAGGGGAGATTCACCCCTCCACTTT.

The chain combines TRBV9 with TRBJ1-2; tentative D call: TRBD1 (5 bases). V lost 0 bases to trimming and J lost 4 bases, with 10 bases between them. CDR1 is SGDLS and CDR2 is YYNGEE in the germline V gene. The CDR3 consists of 14 residues. The CDR3 loop reads CASSVGGEGYGYTF. In DNA, the CDR3 is TGTGCCAGCAGCGTAGGGGGGGAAGGCTATGGCTACACCTTC.

This clone showed up just once. The chain carries TRBV29-1 and TRBJ1-2, with 12 bases identical to TRBD1. Germline CDR1 SQVTM, CDR2 ANQGSEA. Trimming cost V 6 bases and J 8 bases; bases outside gene matches: 7. CDR3 length: 13 residues. Here the CDR3 DNA reads TGCAGCGTCTCCGGGACAGGGGGCTGGGGCTACACCTTC. Translated: CSVSGTGGWGYTF.

This clone was found once. V and J are TRBV7-3 and TRBJ2-2, with D perhaps matching TRBD1 or TRBD2 (5 bases each). CDR1 is SGHTA and CDR2 is FQGTGA in the germline V gene. Trimming pared 4 bases from V and 1 base from J, leaving 16 bases between. The CDR3 covers 17 residues. The CDR3 DNA is TGTGCCAGCAGCTCCAGGCCGGGACGAGAGAACACCGGGGAGCTGTTTTTT. The encoded protein is CASSSRPGRENTGELFF.

The rearrangement uses TRBV5-4 and TRBJ2-7, with D perhaps given as TRBD1 or TRBD2 (5 bases each). Germline V gives CDR1 SGHNT, CDR2 YYREEE (reference sequence). The CDR3 is 13 residues long. The V end was cut by 4 bases, the J end by 2 bases, with 10 bases between. The CDR3 sequence: CASSPRGTYEQYF. In nucleotides, the CDR3 is TGTGCCAGCAGCCCCCGGGGCACCTACGAGCAGTACTTC.

The genes are TRBV7-9 and TRBJ2-1; TRBD1 matches at 8 bases. The germline V gene has CDR1 SEHNR and CDR2 FQNEAQ (reference sequence). The CDR3 length is 16 residues. V shed 5 bases, J shed 5 bases, and the junction held 11 bases outside the gene matches. This CDR3 reads CASSGIGTGLNNEQFF. In DNA, the CDR3 is TGTGCCAGCAGCGGGATTGGGACAGGACTGAACAATGAGCAGTTCTTC.

This clone has only a few counts. V gene TRBV28 combines with J gene TRBJ1-1; 8 positions agree with TRBD1. The length of the CDR3 is 14 residues. V lost 7 bases, J lost 4 bases, and 8 bases stayed unmatched. CDR1 is MDHEN and CDR2 is SYDVKM in the germline V gene. CDR3 sequence reads: CASIPTGDGTEAFF. CDR3 nucleotides: TGTGCCAGCATACCGACAGGGGATGGCACTGAAGCTTTCTTT.

This chain connects TRBV7-9 to TRBJ2-5; TRBD1 matches at 8 bases. Germline V gives CDR1 SEHNR, CDR2 FQNEAQ (reference sequence). V shed 6 bases and J 6 bases; nucleotides not matched to a gene: 9. The CDR3 is made up of 14 amino acids. CDR3 in DNA: TGTGCCAGCAGATTCATGGACAGGGACCAGACCCAGTACTTC. Amino acids: CASRFMDRDQTQYF.

The genes are TRBV15 and TRBJ1-2; 7 bases are shared with TRBD1. The trim removed 0 bases at V and 7 bases at J, leaving 5 bases unmatched. This CDR3 spans 14 amino acids. Germline CDR1 is LNHNV and CDR2 is YYDKDF (reference sequence). The CDR3 is CATSREGGKGGYTF. Written as DNA, the CDR3 is TGTGCCACCAGCAGAGAAGGGGGCAAAGGTGGCTACACCTTC.

The J gene is TRBJ1-6, the V gene TRBV7-8; 7 bases match TRBD1. The germline CDR1 and CDR2 sequences are SGHVS and FQNEAQ. Losses at the gene ends were 4 bases for V and 7 bases for J; bases not matched to a gene: 7. The CDR3 length is 15 residues. The CDR3 protein is CASSSRQGGNSPLHF. The CDR3 nucleotides are TGTGCCAGCAGCTCAAGACAGGGCGGGAATTCACCCCTCCACTTT.

This clone came up a few times. The CDR3 DNA reads as TGCGCCAGCAGCCCTAAGTTCGACATGAGTACGTCTGAAAAACTGTTTTTT. Its translation: CASSPKFDMSTSEKLFF. The rearrangement links TRBV5-1 to TRBJ1-4; D ambiguous. Looked up from germline, CDR1 is SGHRS and CDR2 is YFSETQ. With 4 bases removed from V and 7 bases from J, the gap between germline ends came to 23 bases. The CDR3 spans 17 residues.

The CDR3 bases are TGCGCCAGCAGCACAACTTCCAGGGGGTCCGGAAACACCATATATTTT. The encoded protein is CASSTTSRGSGNTIYF. The chain has TRBV5-1 and TRBJ1-3, with TRBD1 identical over 7 bases. The CDR3 runs 16 residues. Germline loops: CDR1 SGHRS, CDR2 YFSETQ. With 4 bases clipped from V and 4 bases from J, the junction kept 11 bases outside the gene matches. Variable domain in full (rest from reference TRBV5-1 and TRBJ1-3): KAGVTQTPRYLIKTRGQQVTLSCSPISGHRSVSWYQQTPGQGLQFLFEYFSETQRNKGNFPGRFSGRQFSNSRSEMNVSTLELGDSALYLCASSTTSRGSGNTIYFGEGSWLTVV.

The rearrangement joins TRBV28 to TRBJ2-2, with D perhaps TRBD1 (6 bases). Germline V CDR1 and CDR2: MDHEN, SYDVKM. CDR3 length: 20 residues. Trimming shortened V by 8 bases and J by 8 bases, and 36 bases separated the two germline ends. The CDR3 DNA reads as TGTGCCAGCCCCCAGTCGTGGGGACAAAAGGGGTCTTATGATGCTGGGGAGCTGTTTTTT. The encoded protein is CASPQSWGQKGSYDAGELFF.

This chain joins TRBV28 and TRBJ1-3, with TRBD1 as a possible D gene (5 bases). The germline V gene has CDR1 MDHEN and CDR2 SYDVKM. This CDR3 has 17 amino acids. V was shortened by 6 bases and J by 0 bases, with 18 bases between the two germline ends. CDR3 amino acids: CASSLAGRLSSGNTIYF. CDR3 sequence (DNA): TGTGCCAGCAGCCTCGCGGGACGCTTGTCCTCTGGAAACACCATATATTTT.

This chain uses TRBV4-1 with TRBJ2-1, with D unresolved. Trimming removed 2 bases from V and 4 bases from J, with 9 bases in between. The CDR3 consists of 14 residues. Per the germline V gene, CDR1 is MGHRA and CDR2 is YSYEKL. CDR3 region: CASSQQTGYNEQFF. The CDR3 DNA follows: TGCGCCAGCAGCCAACAGACTGGTTACAATGAGCAGTTCTTC.

V and J are TRBV5-8 and TRBJ2-2; 11 bases match TRBD2. The germline CDR1 and CDR2 sequences are SGHTS and YDEGEE. The trim removed 4 bases at V and 7 bases at J, leaving 6 bases unmatched. CDR3 length equals 15 residues. CDR3 sequence (DNA): TGTGCCAGCAGCCCCACTAGCGGGGGTGTCGGGGAGCTGTTTTTT. It codes for CASSPTSGGVGELFF.

V and J are TRBV6-5 and TRBJ1-2; TRBD1 might be the D (6 bases). V was pared by 6 bases and J by 2 bases, with 10 bases between. This CDR3 is 13 amino acids long. CDR1 MNHEY and CDR2 SVGAGI come from the germline V gene. The CDR3 DNA reads as TGTGCCAGCAGCACCGACAGGAACTATGGCTACACCTTC. Protein sequence: CASSTDRNYGYTF.

The chain uses TRBV24-1 and TRBJ2-7, with 7 bases fitting TRBD2. There are 14 residues in the CDR3. Germline trimming cut 3 bases from V and 6 bases from J; bases unmatched to any gene: 7. Germline-derived CDR1 and CDR2 are KGHDR and SFDVKD. CDR3 residues: CATSDASGGGEQYF. In DNA form, the CDR3 reads TGTGCCACCAGTGATGCATCGGGGGGTGGCGAGCAGTACTTC.

V and J are TRBV25-1 and TRBJ2-7, with D hard to call. The CDR3 length is 12 residues. Germline V gene lookup returns CDR1 MGHDK and CDR2 SYGVNS. With 8 bases removed from V and 7 bases from J, the gap between germline ends came to 15 bases. The CDR3 nucleotides read TGTGCCAGCGGAGAGCAGCTAGGGGAGCAGTACTTC. Its protein product is CASGEQLGEQYF.

Turning to this clone: Additional DNA sequences in this sample encode the identical CDR3. The chain couples TRBV9 to TRBJ2-3; 10 nucleotides line up with TRBD2. CDR3 length: 16 amino acids. With 0 bases clipped from V and 2 bases from J, the junction kept 3 bases outside the gene matches. Germline assignment: CDR1 SGDLS and CDR2 YYNGEE. CDR3 residues: CASSVEAGGPTDTQYF. The CDR3 nucleotides read TGTGCCAGCAGCGTAGAAGCGGGGGGGCCCACAGATACGCAGTATTTT.

The chain recombines TRBV6-2 or TRBV6-3 with TRBJ1-2; D is unresolved. The CDR3 has 15 residues. CDR1 and CDR2 (germline): MNHEY, SVGEGT. The V end lost 2 bases, the J end lost 0 bases, and 10 bases lay between the germline ends. The CDR3 reads CASSYLTAANYGYTF. The DNA for the CDR3 is TGTGCCAGCAGTTACCTGACTGCAGCTAACTATGGCTACACCTTC.

This clone was seen more than once but under ten times. CDR3 nucleotide sequence: TGTGCCAGCAGCCCTAGCGGGAGGAGGGAGACCCAGTACTTC. This codes for CASSPSGRRETQYF. This rearrangement joins TRBV28 to TRBJ2-5, with TRBD2 identical over 11 bases. This CDR3 comprises 14 residues. Losses at the gene ends were 6 bases for V and 5 bases for J; bases not matched to a gene: 5. Germline CDR1 reads MDHEN; CDR2 reads SYDVKM.